This TCR beta chain was found in a study of the immune and genomic landscape of osteosarcoma (TCRdb year 2020). Looking at the study overall: The overall cohort included a few dozen pediatric and adult patients with high-grade osteosarcoma, and the median age at diagnosis was about 27 years (range 5-81). Poor-risk disease was overrepresented in the cohort, as 73% of patients had an unfavorable pathologic response to standard therapy and 55% to 70% had died. In the overall cohort, 55% to 65% of patients were male, and approximately 78% had localized disease at diagnosis. The study profiled osteosarcoma specimens with whole genome, RNA and T-cell receptor sequencing plus immunohistochemistry and reverse phase protein arrays to define immunogenic potential. The osteosarcoma immunogenomic landscape was characterized by integrating TCR sequencing results with transcriptome, protein array and immunostaining data. The study aimed to explain the limited clinical activity of immune checkpoint inhibitors in osteosarcoma. A couple of samples from the same tumor site were contributed by each of a few patients.

Post-treatment primary, local recurrence and metastasis tumors from poor-prognosis patients were used as specimens. From a lookup of the germline V gene (reference sequence), CDR1 and CDR2 are LNHDA and SQIVND. The germline ends are 15 bases apart after V is trimmed by 5 bases and J by 7 bases. The CDR3 holds 14 amino acids from the cysteine to the phenylalanine. Only the CDR3 region is kept as DNA, spanning 42 bases read in frame from base 1. The ImmunoSEQ Assay (Adaptive Biotechnologies) was used to immunosequence the CDR3 regions of the TCR beta chain. The paper's data handling went like this. TCRB rearrangements, read counts, read proportions and gene usage were exported through the ImmunoSEQ Analyzer platform. T-cell clonality was calculated from productive rearrangements as 1 minus Pielou's evenness. In the clonal space homeostasis analysis, clonotypes were grouped as rare, small, medium, large or hyperexpanded (0.01 to 1 of the repertoire). TCR productive clonality was compared across immune clusters C1, C2 and C3 using the Wilcoxon rank sum test. TCRdb took over this immuneACCESS table, retaining in-frame rearrangements with V and J assigned. Such tables are incomplete; in checked studies, under half of the missing clones stem from an unresolved V gene, and the remainder is unexplained. V, J and clone size are those of that table, while D and trimming were read from the DNA. In this sample the table shows about 5,900 clones, 65% to 80% of which occur a single time. 15% of the sample goes to the ten largest clones.

This clone qualifies as large (0.1 to 1%). What this receptor recognizes is not known. Per-base qualities were not stored, and no clone one base away is much larger. Findings and caveats that apply to the study as a whole: Although TCR productive clonality was higher in the immune-hot C3 cluster than in the cold C1 cluster, TCR productive clonality was still low overall. In five cases, a single hyperexpanded clone dominated the repertoire, and each of these five cases had fewer than 100 T-cell clonotypes. Productive TCR clonality was low overall, averaging roughly 0.09 with a maximum of roughly 0.3, suggesting limited T-cell clonal expansion. Matched blood was collected from only two patients, alongside the frozen tumor specimens. Rather than matched normal tissue, external data from normal skin and healthy peripheral blood provided the clonality benchmarks. Sample size was not determined by any statistical method, because osteosarcoma is rare and all possible samples were collected.

This TCR came from a human donor with osteosarcoma. This chain joins TRBV19 to TRBJ1-5; TRBD1 might be the D gene, on 5 matching bases. Specimen: osteosarcoma tumor tissue from the lung. The DNA sequence is given as TGTGCCAGTAGTCGGGGGACCGAGGACCAGCCCCAGCATTTT. It translates as CASSRGTEDQPQHF.